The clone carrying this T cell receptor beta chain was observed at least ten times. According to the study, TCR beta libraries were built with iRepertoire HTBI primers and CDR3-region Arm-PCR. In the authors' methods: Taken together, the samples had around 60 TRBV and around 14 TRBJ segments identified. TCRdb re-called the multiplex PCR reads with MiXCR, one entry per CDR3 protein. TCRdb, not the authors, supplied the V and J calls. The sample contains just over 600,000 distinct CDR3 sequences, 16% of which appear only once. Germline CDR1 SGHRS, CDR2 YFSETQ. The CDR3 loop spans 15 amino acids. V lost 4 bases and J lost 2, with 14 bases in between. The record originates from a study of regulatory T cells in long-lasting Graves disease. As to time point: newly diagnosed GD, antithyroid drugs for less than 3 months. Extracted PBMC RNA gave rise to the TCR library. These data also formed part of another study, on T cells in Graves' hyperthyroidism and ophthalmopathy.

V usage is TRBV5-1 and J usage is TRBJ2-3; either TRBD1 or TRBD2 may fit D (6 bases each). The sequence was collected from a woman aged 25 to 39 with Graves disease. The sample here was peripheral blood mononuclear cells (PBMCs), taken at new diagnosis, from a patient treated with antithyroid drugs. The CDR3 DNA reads TGCGCCAGCAGCGGGGGGCCCGACCTCACAGATACGCAGTATTTT. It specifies CASSGGPDLTDTQYF.